What follows are 8 T cell receptor beta chains derived from one specimen sequenced in a study of identical twins. TCRdb called the 5' RACE reads again in MiXCR, with one record for every CDR3 protein. Found here are 500,000 or so distinct CDR3 sequences, roughly an eighth of them singletons; the top ten hold approximately 1%. The same sample was also studied in work on yellow fever vaccine responses in identical twins.

Sample: CD4+ T cells sorted from blood. The receptor source for this set is a woman aged 18-35 years in good health.

This clonotype was observed a few times. The chain uses TRBV4-3 and TRBJ2-7; D unresolved. The CDR3 length is 13 residues. Germline-derived CDR1 and CDR2 are LGHNA and YSLEER. V was clipped by 0 bases and J by 7 bases, with 10 bases between them. The chain's CDR3 is CASSQDVIGEQYF. In nucleotides, the CDR3 is TGCGCCAGCAGCCAAGATGTTATCGGGGAGCAGTACTTC.

This clonotype has only a few counts. The chain recombines TRBV12-3 or TRBV12-4 with TRBJ1-5; D is ambiguous. The V and J ends lost 3 bases and 7 bases respectively, with 7 bases between them. This CDR3 comprises 12 residues. The CDR3 DNA sequence: TGTGCCAGCAGTTTCGGGGAGCAGCCCCAGCATTTT. Encoded protein: CASSFGEQPQHF.

This clonotype was recorded many times. V usage is TRBV4-3 and J usage is TRBJ2-1, with 7 bases lining up with TRBD2. The V gene's germline CDR1 is LGHNA and CDR2 YSLEER. With V trimmed by 8 bases and J by 9 bases, 19 bases remained unmatched. The CDR3 extends over 16 amino acids. CDR3 sequence: CASGPSLADILVEQFF. Here the CDR3 DNA reads TGCGCCAGCGGCCCGTCTCTAGCGGACATCTTGGTTGAGCAGTTCTTC.

The V call is TRBV24-1, the J call TRBJ2-1; D might be TRBD2 (7 bases). The V end was cut by 7 bases, the J end by 5 bases, with 17 bases between. The CDR3 contains 15 residues. Looked up from germline, CDR1 is KGHDR and CDR2 is SFDVKD. This CDR3 is CATSVPAGANNEQFF. CDR3 sequence (DNA): TGTGCCACCAGCGTCCCGGCGGGGGCGAACAATGAGCAGTTCTTC.

The table lists this clonotype with a few counts. The chain has TRBV6-2 or TRBV6-3 and TRBJ1-6; D is possibly TRBD1 (5 bases). The CDR3 contains 15 residues. Germline assignment: CDR1 MNHEY and CDR2 SVGEGT. The V and J ends lost 10 bases and 0 bases respectively, with 13 bases between them. This chain's CDR3 is CAIADDSSYNSPLHF. CDR3 bases: TGTGCCATCGCGGATGACAGCTCCTATAATTCACCCCTCCACTTT.

This clonotype was counted between two and nine times. CDR3 residues: CASSESRGDNSPLHF. The CDR3 DNA follows: TGTGCCAGCAGTGAATCTAGAGGGGATAATTCACCCCTCCACTTT. This rearrangement joins TRBV25-1 to TRBJ1-6, with a possible D match to TRBD1 (5 bases). CDR3 length: 15 amino acids. The ends were cut back, 1 base at V and 5 bases at J, with 9 bases in the middle. The germline gives CDR1 MGHDK, CDR2 SYGVNS.

J is TRBJ2-3 and V is TRBV29-1; 8 nucleotides align to TRBD1. After removal of 6 bases from V and 0 bases from J, the junction contained 11 bases not matched to a gene. The CDR3 has 16 residues. From germline, CDR1 is SQVTM and CDR2 ANQGSEA. This CDR3 reads CSVSNPQGASTDTQYF. In DNA form, the CDR3 reads TGCAGCGTCTCCAACCCTCAGGGGGCTAGCACAGATACGCAGTATTTT.

This clonotype was recorded a few times. This chain connects TRBV9 to TRBJ2-3; 8 bases agree with TRBD2. The CDR3 totals 21 residues. Trimming took 1 base from V and 0 from J; bases not matched to a gene: 19. Germline CDR1 SGDLS, CDR2 YYNGEE. The CDR3 here is CASSVRGVGREAIPSTDTQYF. CDR3 sequence (DNA): TGTGCCAGCAGCGTAAGGGGAGTGGGGCGGGAGGCCATTCCTAGCACAGATACGCAGTATTTT.